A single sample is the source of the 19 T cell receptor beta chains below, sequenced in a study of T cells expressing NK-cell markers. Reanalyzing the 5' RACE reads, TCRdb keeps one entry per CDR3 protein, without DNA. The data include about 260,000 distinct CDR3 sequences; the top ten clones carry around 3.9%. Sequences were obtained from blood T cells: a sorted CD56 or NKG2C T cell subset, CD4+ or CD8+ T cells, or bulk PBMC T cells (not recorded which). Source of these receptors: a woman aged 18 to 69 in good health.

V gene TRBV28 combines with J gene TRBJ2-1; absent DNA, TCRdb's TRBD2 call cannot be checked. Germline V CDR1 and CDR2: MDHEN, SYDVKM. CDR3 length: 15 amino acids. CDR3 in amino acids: CASSLGAAGSSEQFF. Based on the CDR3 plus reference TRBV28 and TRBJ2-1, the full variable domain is DVKVTQSSRYLVKRTGEKVFLECVQDMDHENMFWYRQDPGLGLRLIYFSYDVKMKEKGDIPEGYSVSREKKERFSLILESASTNQTSMYLCASSLGAAGSSEQFFGPGTRLTVL.

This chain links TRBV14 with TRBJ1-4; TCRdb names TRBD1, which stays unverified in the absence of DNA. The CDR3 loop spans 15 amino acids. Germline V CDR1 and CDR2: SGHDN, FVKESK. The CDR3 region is CASSQVRGQGEKLFF.

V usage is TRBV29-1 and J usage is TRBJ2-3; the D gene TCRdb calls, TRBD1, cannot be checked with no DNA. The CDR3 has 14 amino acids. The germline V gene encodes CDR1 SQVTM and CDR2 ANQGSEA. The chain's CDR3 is CSAVRGVGTDTQYF.

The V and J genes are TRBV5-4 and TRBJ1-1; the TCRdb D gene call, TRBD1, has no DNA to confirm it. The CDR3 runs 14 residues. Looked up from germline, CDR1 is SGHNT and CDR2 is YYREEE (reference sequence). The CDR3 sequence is CASSFPGQNTEAFF.

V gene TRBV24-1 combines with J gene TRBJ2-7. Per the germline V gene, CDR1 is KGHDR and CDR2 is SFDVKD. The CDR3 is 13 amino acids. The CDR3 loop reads CATGDGRRDEQYF.

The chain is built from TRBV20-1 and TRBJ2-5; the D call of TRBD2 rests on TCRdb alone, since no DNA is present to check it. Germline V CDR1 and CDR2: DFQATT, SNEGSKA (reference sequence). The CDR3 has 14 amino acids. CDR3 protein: CSARTSGSSETQYF.

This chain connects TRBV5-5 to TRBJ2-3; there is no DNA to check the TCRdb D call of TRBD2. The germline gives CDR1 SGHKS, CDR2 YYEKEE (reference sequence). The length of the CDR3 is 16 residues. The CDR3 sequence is CASSLRSGPKVLTQYF.

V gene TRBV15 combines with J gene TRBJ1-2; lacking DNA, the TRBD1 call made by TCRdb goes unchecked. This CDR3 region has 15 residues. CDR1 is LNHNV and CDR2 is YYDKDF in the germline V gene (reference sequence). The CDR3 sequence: CATSRSGGYNYGYTF.

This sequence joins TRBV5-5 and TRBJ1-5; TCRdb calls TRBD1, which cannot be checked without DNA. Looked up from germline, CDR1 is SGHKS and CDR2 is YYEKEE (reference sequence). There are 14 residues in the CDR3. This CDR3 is CASSMLAPNQPQHF.

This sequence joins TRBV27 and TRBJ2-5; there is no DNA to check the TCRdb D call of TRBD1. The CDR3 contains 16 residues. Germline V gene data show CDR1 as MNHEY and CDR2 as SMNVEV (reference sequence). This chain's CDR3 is CACAPGQGRGGETQYF.

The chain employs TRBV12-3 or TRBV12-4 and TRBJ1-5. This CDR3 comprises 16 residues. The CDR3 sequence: CASSLGRLSPNQPQHF.

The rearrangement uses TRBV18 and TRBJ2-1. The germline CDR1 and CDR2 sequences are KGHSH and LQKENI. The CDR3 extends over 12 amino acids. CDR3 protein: CASSHYNNEQFF.

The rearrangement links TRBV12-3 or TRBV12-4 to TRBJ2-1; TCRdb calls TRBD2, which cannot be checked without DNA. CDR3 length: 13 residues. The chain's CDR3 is CASSRTNNNEQFF.

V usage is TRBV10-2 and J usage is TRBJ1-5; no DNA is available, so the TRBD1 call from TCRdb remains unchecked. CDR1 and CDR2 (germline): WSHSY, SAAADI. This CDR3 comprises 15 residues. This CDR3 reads CASRPGTNTYQPQHF.

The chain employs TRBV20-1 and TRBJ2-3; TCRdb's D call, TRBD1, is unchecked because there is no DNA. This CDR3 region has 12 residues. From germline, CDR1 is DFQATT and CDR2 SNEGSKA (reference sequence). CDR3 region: CTGSRGPDTQYF.

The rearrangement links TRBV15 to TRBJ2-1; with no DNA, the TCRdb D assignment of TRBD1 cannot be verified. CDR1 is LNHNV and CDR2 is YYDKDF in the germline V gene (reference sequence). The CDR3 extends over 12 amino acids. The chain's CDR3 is CATSARLNEQFF.

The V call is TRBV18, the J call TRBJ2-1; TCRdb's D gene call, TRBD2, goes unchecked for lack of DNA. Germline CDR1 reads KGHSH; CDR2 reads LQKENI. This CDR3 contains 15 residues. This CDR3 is CASSPSGSIDNEQFF.

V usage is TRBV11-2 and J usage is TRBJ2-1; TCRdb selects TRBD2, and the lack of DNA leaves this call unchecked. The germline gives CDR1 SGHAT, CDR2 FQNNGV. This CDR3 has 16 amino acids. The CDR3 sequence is CASSLQTGLPYNEQFF.

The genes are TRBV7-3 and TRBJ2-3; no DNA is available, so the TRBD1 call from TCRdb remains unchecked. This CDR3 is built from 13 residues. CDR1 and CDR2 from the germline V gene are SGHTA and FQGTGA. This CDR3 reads CASSLAPTDTQYF.